The 14 T cell receptor beta chains in this list originate from one sample, sequenced in a study of CD8 T cells in Susac syndrome. Random hexamers were used to reverse transcribe an amount of about 0.45 to 1 ug RNA. TCRdb re-called the immunoSEQ multiplex PCR reads with MiXCR, one entry per CDR3 protein. The table lists some 99,000 distinct CDR3 sequences, roughly 97% of them singletons, with more than 0.095% in the top ten. Sequencing input: CD4+ T cells from PBMCs. All receptors come from a human donor in good health.

The chain carries TRBV7-9 and TRBJ2-7, with D perhaps matching TRBD2 (5 bases). The CDR3 consists of 12 residues. Between the trimmed V and J ends, which lost 5 bases and 7 bases, there was a span of 12 bases. Germline V gene sequence: CDR1 SEHNR, CDR2 FQNEAQ (reference sequence). The CDR3 DNA follows: TGTGCCAGCAGCCCCCACTGGAGGGAGCAGTACTTC. It encodes CASSPHWREQYF.

This chain links TRBV29-1 with TRBJ2-7; D possibly corresponds to TRBD1 (5 bases). Germline loops: CDR1 SQVTM, CDR2 ANQGSEA. The CDR3 spans 15 residues. The ends were cut back, 1 base at V and 1 base at J, with 14 bases in the middle. Here the CDR3 DNA reads TGCAGCGTTGAAGTAGGGGCAGGTTTATCCTACGAGCAGTACTTC. Translation: CSVEVGAGLSYEQYF.

This chain joins TRBV7-9 and TRBJ1-6, with 9 bases lining up with TRBD1. Germline CDR1 is SEHNR and CDR2 is FQNEAQ (reference sequence). The CDR3 covers 15 residues. After removal of 5 bases from V and 7 bases from J, the junction contained 6 bases not matched to a gene. Here the CDR3 reads CASSGWDRDNSPLHF. In DNA, the CDR3 is TGTGCCAGCAGCGGATGGGACAGGGACAATTCACCCCTCCACTTT.

The genes are TRBV7-2 and TRBJ2-1, with 10 bases lining up with TRBD2. The CDR3 loop spans 19 amino acids. Trimming at V came to 1 base and at J to 2 bases, leaving 11 bases not matched to a gene. CDR1 is SGHTA and CDR2 is FQGNSA in the germline V gene. The DNA for the CDR3 is TGTGCCAGCAGCTTAGTTTTATCCAGCGGGAGGGTAACCTACAATGAGCAGTTCTTC. Its protein product is CASSLVLSSGRVTYNEQFF.

The rearrangement links TRBV3-1 to TRBJ2-7; possibly TRBD1 or TRBD2 for D (5 bases each). The CDR3 covers 13 residues. V was clipped by 4 bases and J by 2 bases, with 9 bases between them. Germline V lookup: CDR1 LGHDT, CDR2 YNNKEL (reference sequence). The CDR3 here is CASSLRETYEQYF. CDR3 nucleotides: TGTGCCAGCAGCCTCAGGGAGACCTACGAGCAGTACTTC.

V usage is TRBV20-1 and J usage is TRBJ1-5, with unresolved D. Germline CDR1 is DFQATT and CDR2 is SNEGSKA (reference sequence). V was shortened by 5 bases and J by 2 bases, with 7 bases between the two germline ends. The CDR3 sequence is 12 residues long. CDR3 residues: CSARRGNQPQHF. CDR3 bases: TGCAGTGCTCGCAGAGGCAATCAGCCCCAGCATTTT.

V is TRBV5-1 and J is TRBJ2-2, with 8 bases identical to TRBD1. The V gene end was trimmed by 1 base and the J gene end by 5 bases; junction bases not matched to a gene: 7. CDR1 is SGHRS, CDR2 YFSETQ, per germline. This CDR3 is 16 amino acids long. The CDR3 DNA reads as TGCGCCAGCAGCTTGCTAGGACAGGGAGGAACCGGGGAGCTGTTTTTT. As protein: CASSLLGQGGTGELFF.

This rearrangement joins TRBV3-1 to TRBJ2-7; D ambiguous. CDR3 length: 13 residues. Trimming pared 5 bases from V and 6 bases from J, leaving 14 bases between. Germline V lookup: CDR1 LGHDT, CDR2 YNNKEL (reference sequence). In nucleotides, the CDR3 is TGTGCCAGCAGCGGTCCGACCGCCCTCGAGCAGTACTTC. It yields the protein CASSGPTALEQYF.

J is TRBJ2-2 and V is TRBV2; the D gene is possibly TRBD1 (6 bases). This CDR3 is built from 15 residues. V was clipped by 4 bases and J by 3 bases, with 12 bases between them. Germline V CDR1 and CDR2: SNHLY, FYNNEI. In DNA form, the CDR3 reads TGTGCCAGCAGTGGCGTGGGGGCCGACACCGGGGAGCTGTTTTTT. Translating it yields CASSGVGADTGELFF. Complete variable domain (other parts from reference TRBV2 and TRBJ2-2): EPEVTQTPSHQVTQMGQEVILRCVPISNHLYFYWYRQILGQKVEFLVSFYNNEISEKSEIFDDQFSVERPDGSNFTLKIRSTKLEDSAMYFCASSGVGADTGELFFGEGSRLTVL.

The J gene is TRBJ2-4, the V gene TRBV6-5; 8 bases map to TRBD1. V lost 6 bases and J lost 0; bases outside the gene matches: 1. Germline V gene sequence: CDR1 MNHEY, CDR2 SVGAGI. This CDR3 is built from 14 residues. The CDR3 sequence: CASRTGAAKNIQYF. In DNA, the CDR3 is TGTGCCAGCAGGACAGGGGCAGCCAAAAACATTCAGTACTTC.

The chain links TRBV24-1 to TRBJ2-5; 10 bases map to TRBD1. CDR1 KGHDR and CDR2 SFDVKD come from the germline V gene. This CDR3 is 16 amino acids long. V was clipped by 2 bases and J by 1 base; unmatched bases: 3. The CDR3 coding sequence is TGTGCCACCAGTGATTCGGACAGGGGGGTCCAAGAGACCCAGTACTTC. Protein sequence: CATSDSDRGVQETQYF.

CDR3 sequence (DNA): TGTGCCAGCAGCAGAGGGGAATCCCAGGGGACCCAGTACTTC. Its translation is CASSRGESQGTQYF. This rearrangement joins TRBV13 to TRBJ2-5; D is perhaps TRBD1 or TRBD2 (5 bases each). Trimming took 5 bases from V and 7 from J, leaving 17 bases between them. CDR3 size: 14 residues. Germline assignment: CDR1 PRHDT and CDR2 FYEKMQ (reference sequence).

This clonotype was recorded once. The chain employs TRBV29-1 and TRBJ2-7; perhaps D is TRBD1 or TRBD2 (5 bases each). Germline assignment: CDR1 SQVTM and CDR2 ANQGSEA. The V end lost 4 bases, the J end lost 2 bases, and 18 bases lay between the germline ends. There are 15 residues in the CDR3. CDR3 DNA sequence: TGCAGCGTTGCTAATCCAGGGAGAGTTGCCTACGAGCAGTACTTC. This encodes CSVANPGRVAYEQYF.

The chain employs TRBV4-1 and TRBJ2-5, with D uncertain. V shed 0 bases and J shed 5 bases, with 13 bases lying between them. The CDR3 contains 15 residues. In germline, CDR1 is MGHRA, CDR2 YSYEKL. The CDR3 DNA reads as TGCGCCAGCAGCCAAGATTCTGTCCTCTGGGAGACCCAGTACTTC. Translating gives CASSQDSVLWETQYF.